The source of this TCR beta chain is a study of blood T cell repertoires in COVID-19 (dated by TCRdb to between 2020 and 2021). With regard to the full study: Collaborator samples came from the United States, Italy and Spain and covered acute and convalescent phases of COVID-19. The material from the prospective study consisted of cDNA or gDNA derived from T cells, B-cell-depleted T cells, or PBMCs. The dataset comprised deeply sampled blood TCRbeta repertoires from subjects exposed to, actively infected with, or recovered from COVID-19. A freely available public database, intended as a resource for researchers studying the immune response to SARS-CoV-2, is where the repertoires were released. The samples were drawn from the first 160 participants of the ongoing ImmuneRACE study and from under 1,500 subjects provided by 6 global collaborators. A de-identified subject ID, COVID-19 status, age in years and sex were almost always included in the sample metadata. Where available, HLA class I and class II types were obtained from metadata supplied by the sample provider rather than from assay-based typing.

About this clone: Its cognate antigen has yet to be identified. This CDR3 is missing its conserved last phenylalanine or tryptophan, likely due to a read error. The limits of the CDR3 on the DNA are not certain, so only TCRdb's listed CDR3 is given.

From a lookup of the germline V gene, CDR1 and CDR2 are SGDLS and YYNGEE. The CDR3 numbers 10 amino acids, ends counted. TCRbeta CDR3 regions were amplified from genomic DNA using the immunoSEQ Assay, a bias-controlled multiplex PCR. The authors' analysis ran thus. Nucleated cell counts per sample were estimated from amplification of reference gene primers within the assay. Sequence reads were collapsed and filtered to measure the absolute abundance of every unique TCRbeta CDR3 rearrangement. Productive Simpson clonality was computed per sample as the square root of Simpson's diversity index over productive rearrangements. What TCRdb holds here is the immuneACCESS table cut down to in-frame rearrangements. Part of the clones is not present; checked against another copy, under half of the missing clones reflect an unresolved V gene, and the others are unexplained. The V and J calls and clone size were taken over from that table, and D and trimming were inferred from the DNA. Present in this sample are some 52,000 clones, about nine tenths of which were seen just once. About 15% of the sample is held by the ten biggest clonotypes.

Whole blood was collected in K2EDTA tubes by collaborating institutions according to the institutions' own protocols. For TCRbeta analysis, collaborator samples were shipped as frozen whole blood, as isolated PBMCs, or as DNA extracted from either sample type. The full study reports these points: Clinical and demographic metadata were provided uncurated, with the amount varying by source and participant.

The rearrangement combines TRBV9 with TRBJ1-4. The sample consisted of peripheral blood. This receptor was taken from a man in his sixties or seventies with acute or convalescent COVID-19. The CDR3 region reads CASSAPPGGA.